Below are 6 T cell receptor beta chains sequenced from a single sample in a study of CD8 T cells in Susac syndrome. cDNA came from roughly 0.47 to 1 ug RNA primed by random hexamers. One entry per CDR3 protein, called by TCRdb with MiXCR from the immunoSEQ multiplex PCR reads. This table has around 190,000 distinct CDR3 sequences, approximately 94% appearing once. The source material was CD4+ T cells from PBMCs. The source is a human donor with Susac syndrome.

The V gene is TRBV2, the J gene TRBJ2-3; TRBD2 matches 13 bases. In germline, CDR1 is SNHLY, CDR2 FYNNEI. V dropped 2 bases and J dropped 1; count of bases not matched to a gene: 3. The CDR3 loop spans 17 amino acids. As DNA, the CDR3 is TGTGCCAGCAGTGAAAAAGGACTAGCGGGGGGCACAGATACGCAGTATTTT. Translated: CASSEKGLAGGTDTQYF.

This clonotype was detected only once. V and J are TRBV5-6 and TRBJ1-1, with 9 bases identical to TRBD1. The ends lost 4 bases at V and 0 bases at J; junction bases unmatched: 10. The CDR3 extends over 17 amino acids. Germline V gene lookup returns CDR1 SGHDT and CDR2 YYEEEE. The CDR3 region has the DNA TGTGCCAGCAGCGGGGGACAGGGTGTGATCATGAACACTGAAGCTTTCTTT. It codes for CASSGGQGVIMNTEAFF.

This chain joins TRBV25-1 and TRBJ2-2; D gene unclear. The germline V and J ends were trimmed by 1 base and 0 bases, with 3 bases remaining between them. Germline V gene lookup returns CDR1 MGHDK and CDR2 SYGVNS. The CDR3 has 14 residues. Here the CDR3 reads CASSEFANTGELFF. The CDR3 bases are TGTGCCAGCAGTGAATTTGCGAACACCGGGGAGCTGTTTTTT.

V usage is TRBV3-1 and J usage is TRBJ1-3; D not resolved. The ends were cut back, 2 bases at V and 1 base at J, with 3 bases in the middle. Germline-derived CDR1 and CDR2 are LGHDT and YNNKEL (reference sequence). The CDR3 extends over 13 amino acids. CDR3 coding DNA: TGTGCCAGCAGCCAATTGTCTGGAAACACCATATATTTT. Protein product: CASSQLSGNTIYF. Drawing the rest from reference TRBV3-1 and TRBJ1-3, the complete variable domain is DTAVSQTPKYLVTQMGNDKSIKCEQNLGHDTMYWYKQDSKKFLKIMFSYNNKELIINETVPNRFSPKSPDKAHLNLHINSLELGDSAVYFCASSQLSGNTIYFGEGSWLTVV.

The rearrangement uses TRBV2 and TRBJ2-7, with TRBD1 matching 8 bases. The CDR3 contains 13 residues. Unmatched junction bases numbered 2, after V lost 3 bases and J lost 4 bases. Germline V CDR1 and CDR2: SNHLY, FYNNEI. CDR3 nucleotide sequence: TGTGCCAGCAGTGATCAGGGGGCGTACGAGCAGTACTTC. Amino acids: CASSDQGAYEQYF.

The chain employs TRBV5-5 and TRBJ2-3, with 9 bases fitting TRBD1. Germline V gene sequence: CDR1 SGHKS, CDR2 YYEKEE (reference sequence). Trimming took 4 bases from V and 4 from J; bases not matched to a gene: 4. CDR3 length: 14 residues. The CDR3 region has the DNA TGTGCCAGCAGCACCCGACAGGGGGCAGATACGCAGTATTTT. Protein sequence: CASSTRQGADTQYF. The full variable domain, with the rest looked up from reference TRBV5-5 and TRBJ2-3, is DAGVTQSPTHLIKTRGQQVTLRCSPISGHKSVSWYQQVLGQGPQFIFQYYEKEERGRGNFPDRFSARQFPNYSSELNVNALLLGDSALYLCASSTRQGADTQYFGPGTRLTVL.